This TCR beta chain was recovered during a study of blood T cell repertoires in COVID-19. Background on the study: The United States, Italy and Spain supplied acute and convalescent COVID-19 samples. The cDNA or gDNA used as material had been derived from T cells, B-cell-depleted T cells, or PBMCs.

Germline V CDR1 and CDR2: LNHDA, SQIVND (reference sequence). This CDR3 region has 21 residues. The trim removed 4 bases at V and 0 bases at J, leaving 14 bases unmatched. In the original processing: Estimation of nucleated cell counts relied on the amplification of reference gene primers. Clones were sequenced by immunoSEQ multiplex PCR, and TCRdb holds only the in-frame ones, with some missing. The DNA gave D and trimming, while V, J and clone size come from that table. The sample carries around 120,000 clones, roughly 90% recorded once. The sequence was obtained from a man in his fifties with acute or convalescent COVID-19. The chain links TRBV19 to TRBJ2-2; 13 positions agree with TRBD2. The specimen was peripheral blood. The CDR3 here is CASSKTGTSGTQFANTGELFF. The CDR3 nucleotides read TGTGCCAGTAGTAAGACCGGGACTAGCGGGACCCAGTTCGCGAACACCGGGGAGCTGTTTTTT.